The next 3 T cell receptor beta chains were all read from a single sample in a study of response to subunit inactivated influenza vaccine. MiXCR, applied by TCRdb to the RT-PCR reads, yields one record per CDR3 protein. The sample gives a few hundred thousand distinct CDR3 sequences, 12% to 15% of which show up once; around 10% is in the top ten. The sample in question was PBMCs from blood, obtained 11 to 12 days after vaccination. These receptors all come from a man aged 50 or older who received an inactivated influenza vaccine.

This chain joins TRBV18 and TRBJ2-2, with 7 bases lining up with TRBD1. J was trimmed by 3 bases and V by 3 bases; bases with no gene match: 7. Looked up from germline, CDR1 is KGHSH and CDR2 is LQKENI. The CDR3 contains 16 residues. The CDR3 loop reads CASSPLTGTDTGELFF. The DNA of the CDR3 is TGTGCCAGCTCACCCCTTACCGGGACAGACACCGGGGAGCTGTTTTTT.

This clonotype has ten or more counts. The rearrangement uses TRBV7-2 and TRBJ2-3; D call uncertain. The CDR3 loop spans 14 amino acids. Germline assignment: CDR1 SGHTA and CDR2 FQGNSA. Deletions cut 5 bases from V and 2 bases from J, with 11 bases between. In DNA form, the CDR3 reads TGTGCCAGCAGCCCTAGATGGGCCACAGATACGCAGTATTTT. This sequence encodes CASSPRWATDTQYF.

The rearrangement links TRBV28 to TRBJ2-1, with D unresolved. Looked up from germline, CDR1 is MDHEN and CDR2 is SYDVKM. Trimming stripped 4 bases from V and 8 bases from J, with 9 bases between. This CDR3 is built from 12 residues. The DNA for the CDR3 is TGTGCCAGCAGTTGGTCGCTATATGAGCAGTTCTTC. It is translated as CASSWSLYEQFF.